Reported below is one TCR beta chain. The data are from a study of tumor-infiltrating lymphocytes in oesophageal squamous cell carcinoma. TCRdb re-derived calls from the PCR reads in MiXCR, one entry per CDR3 protein. The sample holds approximately 13,000 distinct CDR3 sequences, roughly 51% seen once. With 7 bases clipped from V and 2 bases from J, the junction kept 9 bases outside the gene matches. The CDR3 covers 15 residues. This receptor was obtained from a male donor with esophageal squamous cell carcinoma. The chain links TRBV12-3 or TRBV12-4 to TRBJ2-3, with 7 positions matching TRBD1. The material sequenced was esophageal tumor tissue. The CDR3 spells CASTRTGDLTDTQYF. CDR3 coding DNA: TGTGCCAGCACTCGGACAGGTGACCTCACAGATACGCAGTATTTT.